The present TCR beta chain was sequenced within a study of PD-L1 blockade in urothelial cancer. Noted time point: peripheral blood 6 weeks after treatment start. Germline lookup yields CDR1 SGDLS and CDR2 YYNGEE. Trimming stripped 0 bases from V and 10 bases from J, with 11 bases between. This CDR3 comprises 13 residues. Clones were sequenced by immunoSEQ multiplex PCR, and TCRdb holds only the in-frame ones, with some missing. This table has 41,000 or so clones, around 83% appearing once. The sample in question was PBMCs, obtained around atezolizumab (anti-PD-L1) treatment. The clonotype was recovered from a man between 65 and 79 years old with urothelial cancer. This chain joins TRBV9 and TRBJ2-1; perhaps TRBD2 as D (6 bases). The CDR3 loop reads CASSVGSGSEQFF. The CDR3 DNA reads as TGTGCCAGCAGCGTAGGTTCCGGGAGCGAGCAGTTCTTC.